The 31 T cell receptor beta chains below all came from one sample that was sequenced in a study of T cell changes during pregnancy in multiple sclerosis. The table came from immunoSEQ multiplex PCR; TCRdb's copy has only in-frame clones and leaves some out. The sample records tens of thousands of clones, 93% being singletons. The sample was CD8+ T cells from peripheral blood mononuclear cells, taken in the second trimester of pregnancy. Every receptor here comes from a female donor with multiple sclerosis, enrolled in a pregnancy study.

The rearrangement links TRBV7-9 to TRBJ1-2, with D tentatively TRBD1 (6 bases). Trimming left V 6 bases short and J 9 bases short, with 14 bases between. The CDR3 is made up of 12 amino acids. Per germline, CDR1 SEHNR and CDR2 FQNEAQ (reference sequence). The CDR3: CASSQTGDSYTF. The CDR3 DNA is TGTGCCAGCAGTCAGACAGGAGACAGCTACACCTTC.

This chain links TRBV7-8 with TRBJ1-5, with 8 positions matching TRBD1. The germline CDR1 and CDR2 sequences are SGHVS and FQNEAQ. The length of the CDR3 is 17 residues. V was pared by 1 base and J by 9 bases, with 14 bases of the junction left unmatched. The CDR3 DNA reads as TGTGCCAGCAGCTTAGTGGGGGACAGGAAGGCATTGAGGCCCCAGCATTTT. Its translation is CASSLVGDRKALRPQHF.

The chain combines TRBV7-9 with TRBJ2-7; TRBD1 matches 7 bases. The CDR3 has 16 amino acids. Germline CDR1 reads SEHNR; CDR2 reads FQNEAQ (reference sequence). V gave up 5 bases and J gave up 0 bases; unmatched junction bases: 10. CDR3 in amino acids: CASSHTPGQNSYEQYF. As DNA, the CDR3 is TGTGCCAGCAGCCACACTCCGGGACAGAACTCCTACGAGCAGTACTTC.

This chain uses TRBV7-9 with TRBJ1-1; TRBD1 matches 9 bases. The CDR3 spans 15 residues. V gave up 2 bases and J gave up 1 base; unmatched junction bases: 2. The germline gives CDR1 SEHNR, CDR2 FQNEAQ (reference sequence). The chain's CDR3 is CASSLKQGANTEAFF. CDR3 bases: TGTGCCAGCAGCTTAAAACAGGGGGCGAACACTGAAGCTTTCTTT.

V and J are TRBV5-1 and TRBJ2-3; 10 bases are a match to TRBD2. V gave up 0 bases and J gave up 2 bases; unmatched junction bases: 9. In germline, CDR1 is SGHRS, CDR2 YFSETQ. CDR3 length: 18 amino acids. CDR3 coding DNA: TGCGCCAGCAGCTTGGACCCTGGGACTAGCGTATTCACAGATACGCAGTATTTT. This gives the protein CASSLDPGTSVFTDTQYF.

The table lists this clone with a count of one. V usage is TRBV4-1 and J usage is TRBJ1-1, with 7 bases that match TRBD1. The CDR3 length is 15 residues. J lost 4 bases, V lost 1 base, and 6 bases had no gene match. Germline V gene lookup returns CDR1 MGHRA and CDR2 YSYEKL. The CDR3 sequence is CASSQVWQGGTEAFF. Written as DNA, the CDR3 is TGCGCCAGCAGCCAAGTGTGGCAGGGGGGCACTGAAGCTTTCTTT.

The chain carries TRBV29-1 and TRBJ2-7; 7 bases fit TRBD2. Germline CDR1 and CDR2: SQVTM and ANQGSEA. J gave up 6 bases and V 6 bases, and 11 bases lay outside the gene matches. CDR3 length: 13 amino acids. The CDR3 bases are TGCAGCGTGGAACTAGCGAACGCCCTCGAGCAGTACTTC. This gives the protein CSVELANALEQYF.

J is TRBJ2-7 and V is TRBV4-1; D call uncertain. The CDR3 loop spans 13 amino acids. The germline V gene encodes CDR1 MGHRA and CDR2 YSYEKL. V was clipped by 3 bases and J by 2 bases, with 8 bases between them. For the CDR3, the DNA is TGCGCCAGCAGCCATGCACTTACCTACGAGCAGTACTTC. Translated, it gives CASSHALTYEQYF.

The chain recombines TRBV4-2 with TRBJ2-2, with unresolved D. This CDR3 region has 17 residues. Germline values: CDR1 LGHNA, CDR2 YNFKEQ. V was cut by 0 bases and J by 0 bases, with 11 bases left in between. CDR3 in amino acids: CASSQETPRSNTGELFF. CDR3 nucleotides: TGTGCCAGCAGCCAAGAAACCCCTCGGTCGAACACCGGGGAGCTGTTTTTT.

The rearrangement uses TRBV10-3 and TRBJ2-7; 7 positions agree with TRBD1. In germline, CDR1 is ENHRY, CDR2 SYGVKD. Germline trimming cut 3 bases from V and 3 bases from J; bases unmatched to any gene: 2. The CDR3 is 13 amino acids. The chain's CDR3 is CAISDDRVYEQYF. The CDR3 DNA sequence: TGTGCCATCAGTGACGACAGGGTCTACGAGCAGTACTTC.

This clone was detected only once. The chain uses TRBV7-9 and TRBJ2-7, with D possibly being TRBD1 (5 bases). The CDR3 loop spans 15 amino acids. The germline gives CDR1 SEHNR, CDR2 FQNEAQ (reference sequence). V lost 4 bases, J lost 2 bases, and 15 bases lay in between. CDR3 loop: CASSSKDLQAYEQYF. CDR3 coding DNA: TGTGCCAGCAGCTCGAAGGATCTACAGGCCTACGAGCAGTACTTC.

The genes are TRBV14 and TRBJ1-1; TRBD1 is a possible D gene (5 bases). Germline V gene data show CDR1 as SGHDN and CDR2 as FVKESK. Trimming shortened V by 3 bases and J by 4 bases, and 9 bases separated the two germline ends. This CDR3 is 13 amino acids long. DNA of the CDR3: TGTGCCAGCAGCCATGGGCAGGGCACTGAAGCTTTCTTT. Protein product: CASSHGQGTEAFF. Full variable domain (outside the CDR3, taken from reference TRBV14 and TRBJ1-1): EAGVTQFPSHSVIEKGQTVTLRCDPISGHDNLYWYRRVMGKEIKFLLHFVKESKQDESGMPNNRFLAERTGGTYSTLKVQPAELEDSGVYFCASSHGQGTEAFFGQGTRLTVV.

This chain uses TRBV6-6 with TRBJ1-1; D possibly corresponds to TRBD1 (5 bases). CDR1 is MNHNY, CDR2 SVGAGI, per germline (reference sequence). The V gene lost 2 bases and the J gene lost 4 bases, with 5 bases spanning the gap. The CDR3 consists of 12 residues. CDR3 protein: CASSYGATEAFF. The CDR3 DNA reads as TGTGCCAGCAGTTACGGGGCCACTGAAGCTTTCTTT.

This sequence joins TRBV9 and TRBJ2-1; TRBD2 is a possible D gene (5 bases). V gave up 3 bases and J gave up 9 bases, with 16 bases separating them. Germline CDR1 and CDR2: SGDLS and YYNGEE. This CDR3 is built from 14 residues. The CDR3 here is CASSASDWESEQFF. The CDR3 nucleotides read TGTGCCAGCAGCGCCTCGGACTGGGAGAGTGAGCAGTTCTTC. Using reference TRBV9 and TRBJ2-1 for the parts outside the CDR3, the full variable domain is DSGVTQTPKHLITATGQRVTLRCSPRSGDLSVYWYQQSLDQGLQFLIQYYNGEERAKGNILERFSAQQFPDLHSELNLSSLELGDSALYFCASSASDWESEQFFGPGTRLTVL.

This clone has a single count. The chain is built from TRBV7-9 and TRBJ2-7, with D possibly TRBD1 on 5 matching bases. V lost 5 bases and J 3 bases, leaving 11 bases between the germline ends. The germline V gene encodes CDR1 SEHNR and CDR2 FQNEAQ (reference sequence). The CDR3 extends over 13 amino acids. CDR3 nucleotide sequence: TGTGCCAGCAGCCCCCCAGACAGCTACGAGCAGTACTTC. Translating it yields CASSPPDSYEQYF.

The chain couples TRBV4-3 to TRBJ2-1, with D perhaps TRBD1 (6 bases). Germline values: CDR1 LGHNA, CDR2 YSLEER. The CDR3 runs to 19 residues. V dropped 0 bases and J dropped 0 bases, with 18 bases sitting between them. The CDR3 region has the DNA TGCGCCAGCAGCCAAGATTTCGCAGGGGCGAAAACCTCCTACAATGAGCAGTTCTTC. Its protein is CASSQDFAGAKTSYNEQFF.

DNA for the CDR3: TGTGCCAGCAGCCCGCTGAAGGGGGTATCCACGGAGACCCAGTACTTC. It encodes CASSPLKGVSTETQYF. The V call is TRBV7-9, the J call TRBJ2-5, with D possibly TRBD1 on 6 matching bases. Trimming left V 5 bases short and J 5 bases short, with 21 bases between. Germline lookup yields CDR1 SEHNR and CDR2 FQNEAQ (reference sequence). CDR3 length: 16 residues.

The CDR3 region is CASSLTTGDAGNTIYF. The CDR3 nucleotides are TGTGCCAGCAGCCTAACGACAGGGGACGCGGGAAACACCATATATTTT. V gene TRBV7-6 combines with J gene TRBJ1-3, with 8 bases that match TRBD1. V shed 5 bases and J 4 bases; nucleotides not matched to a gene: 10. This CDR3 has 16 amino acids. Germline loops: CDR1 SGHVS, CDR2 FNYEAQ.

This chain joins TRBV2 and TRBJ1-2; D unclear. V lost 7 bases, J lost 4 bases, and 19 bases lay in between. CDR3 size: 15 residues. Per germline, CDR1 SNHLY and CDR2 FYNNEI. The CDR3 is CASTWTEQTAYGYTF. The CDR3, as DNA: TGTGCCAGCACCTGGACTGAGCAAACTGCCTATGGCTACACCTTC.

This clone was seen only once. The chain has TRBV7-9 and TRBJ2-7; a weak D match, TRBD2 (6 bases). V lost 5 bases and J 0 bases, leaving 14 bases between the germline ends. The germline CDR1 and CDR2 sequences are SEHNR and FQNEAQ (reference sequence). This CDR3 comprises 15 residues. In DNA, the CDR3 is TGTGCCAGCAGCCTCACCGGGACTCTCTCCTACGAGCAGTACTTC. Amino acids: CASSLTGTLSYEQYF.

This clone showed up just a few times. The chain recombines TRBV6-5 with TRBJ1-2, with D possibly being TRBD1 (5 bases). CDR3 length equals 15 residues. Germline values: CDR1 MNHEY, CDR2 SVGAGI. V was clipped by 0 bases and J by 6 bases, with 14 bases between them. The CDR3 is CASSYSNGHKDGYTF. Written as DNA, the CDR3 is TGTGCCAGCAGTTACTCGAACGGACACAAGGATGGCTACACCTTC.

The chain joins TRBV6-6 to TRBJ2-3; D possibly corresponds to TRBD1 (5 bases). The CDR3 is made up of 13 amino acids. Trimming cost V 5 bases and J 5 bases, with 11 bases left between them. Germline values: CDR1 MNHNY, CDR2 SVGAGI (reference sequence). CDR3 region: CASSTDSKDTQYF. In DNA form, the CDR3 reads TGTGCCAGCAGTACCGACAGTAAAGATACGCAGTATTTT.

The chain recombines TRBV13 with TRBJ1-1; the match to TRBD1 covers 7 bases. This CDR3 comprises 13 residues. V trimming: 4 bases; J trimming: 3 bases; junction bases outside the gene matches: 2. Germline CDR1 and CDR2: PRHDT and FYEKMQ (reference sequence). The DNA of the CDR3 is TGTGCCAGCAGCTCGACAGGGCACACTGAAGCTTTCTTT. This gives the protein CASSSTGHTEAFF.

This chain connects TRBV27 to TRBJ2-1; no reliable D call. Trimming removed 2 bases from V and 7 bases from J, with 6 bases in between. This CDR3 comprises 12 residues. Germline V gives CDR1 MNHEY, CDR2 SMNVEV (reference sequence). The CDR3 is CASSLERNEQFF. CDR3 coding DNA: TGTGCCAGCAGTTTAGAGAGGAATGAGCAGTTCTTC.

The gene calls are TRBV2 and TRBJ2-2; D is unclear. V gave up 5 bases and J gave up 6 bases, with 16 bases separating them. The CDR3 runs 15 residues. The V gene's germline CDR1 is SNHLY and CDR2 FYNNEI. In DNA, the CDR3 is TGTGCCAGCAGTCATCAGGAAATTATGCCCGGGGAGCTGTTTTTT. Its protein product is CASSHQEIMPGELFF.

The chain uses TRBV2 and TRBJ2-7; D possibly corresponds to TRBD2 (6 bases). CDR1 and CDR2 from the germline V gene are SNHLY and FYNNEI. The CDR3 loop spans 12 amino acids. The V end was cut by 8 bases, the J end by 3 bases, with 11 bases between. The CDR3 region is CASQEGYYEQYF. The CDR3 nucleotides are TGTGCCAGCCAGGAGGGCTACTACGAGCAGTACTTC.

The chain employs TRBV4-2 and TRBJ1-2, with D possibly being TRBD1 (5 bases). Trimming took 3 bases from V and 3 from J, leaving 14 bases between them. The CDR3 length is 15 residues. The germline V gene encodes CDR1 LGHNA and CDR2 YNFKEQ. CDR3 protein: CASSHGHEVDYGYTF. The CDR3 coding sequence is TGTGCCAGCAGCCATGGACACGAGGTGGACTATGGCTACACCTTC.

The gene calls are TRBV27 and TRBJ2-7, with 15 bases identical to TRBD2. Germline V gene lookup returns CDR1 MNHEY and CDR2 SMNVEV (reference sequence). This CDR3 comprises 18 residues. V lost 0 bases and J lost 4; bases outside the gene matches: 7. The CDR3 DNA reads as TGTGCCAGCAGTTTATCCGGGACTAGCGGGAGGTTCGCGTACGAGCAGTACTTC. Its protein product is CASSLSGTSGRFAYEQYF.

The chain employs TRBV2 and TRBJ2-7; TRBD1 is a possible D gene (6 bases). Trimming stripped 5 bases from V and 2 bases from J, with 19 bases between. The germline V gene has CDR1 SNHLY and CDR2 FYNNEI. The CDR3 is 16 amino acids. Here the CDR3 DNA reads TGTGCCAGCAGTTACAGGGCGGTGGGGGATCCCTACGAGCAGTACTTC. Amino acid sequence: CASSYRAVGDPYEQYF. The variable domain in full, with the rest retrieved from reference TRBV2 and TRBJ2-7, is EPEVTQTPSHQVTQMGQEVILRCVPISNHLYFYWYRQILGQKVEFLVSFYNNEISEKSEIFDDQFSVERPDGSNFTLKIRSTKLEDSAMYFCASSYRAVGDPYEQYFGPGTRLTVT.

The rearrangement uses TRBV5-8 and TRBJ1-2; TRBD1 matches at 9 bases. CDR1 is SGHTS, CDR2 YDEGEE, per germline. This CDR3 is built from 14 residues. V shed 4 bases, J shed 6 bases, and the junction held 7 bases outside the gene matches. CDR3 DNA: TGTGCCAGCAGCCCGGACAGGGGAATAGATGGCTACACCTTC. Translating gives CASSPDRGIDGYTF. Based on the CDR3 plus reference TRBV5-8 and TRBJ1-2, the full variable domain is EAGVTQSPTHLIKTRGQQATLRCSPISGHTSVYWYQQALGLGLQFLLWYDEGEERNRGNFPPRFSGRQFPNYSSELNVNALELEDSALYLCASSPDRGIDGYTFGSGTRLTVV.

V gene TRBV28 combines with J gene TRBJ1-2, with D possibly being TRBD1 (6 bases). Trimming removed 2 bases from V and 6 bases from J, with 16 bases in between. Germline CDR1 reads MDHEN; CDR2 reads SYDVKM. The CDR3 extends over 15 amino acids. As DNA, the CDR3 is TGTGCCAGCAGTTTACGTACAGGGCGGAAGAATGGCTACACCTTC. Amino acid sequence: CASSLRTGRKNGYTF.